This TCR beta chain originates from a study of post-analysis software for immune sequencing data. Study-level information: Some patients lacked subtype; others had relapsing-remitting, secondary progressive or progressive-relapsing disease.

cDNA libraries of TCR beta carried unique molecular identifiers. Each CDR3 protein is one row after TCRdb ran MiXCR on the PCR reads. The data hold about 810,000 distinct CDR3 sequences, with roughly 50% observed a single time. Study-level findings and limits: F measure showed strong co-clustering of same-batch samples. When patients were compared with controls, a handful of TRBV segments were more frequent, TRBV5-6, TRBV5-1 and TRBV20-1 among them.

As for this clonotype: Its antigen is undetermined.

CDR1 and CDR2 from the germline V gene are SEHNR and FQNEAQ (reference sequence). V lost 8 bases to trimming and J lost 6 bases, with 20 bases between them. CDR3 length: 15 residues. The clonotype was recovered from a girl aged 5-17 years with multiple sclerosis. Sequenced input: blood. The gene calls are TRBV7-9 and TRBJ2-1, with D unresolved. CDR3: CASVQGLVVPNEQFF. In DNA form, the CDR3 reads TGTGCCAGCGTCCAAGGGTTAGTGGTTCCCAATGAGCAGTTCTTC.